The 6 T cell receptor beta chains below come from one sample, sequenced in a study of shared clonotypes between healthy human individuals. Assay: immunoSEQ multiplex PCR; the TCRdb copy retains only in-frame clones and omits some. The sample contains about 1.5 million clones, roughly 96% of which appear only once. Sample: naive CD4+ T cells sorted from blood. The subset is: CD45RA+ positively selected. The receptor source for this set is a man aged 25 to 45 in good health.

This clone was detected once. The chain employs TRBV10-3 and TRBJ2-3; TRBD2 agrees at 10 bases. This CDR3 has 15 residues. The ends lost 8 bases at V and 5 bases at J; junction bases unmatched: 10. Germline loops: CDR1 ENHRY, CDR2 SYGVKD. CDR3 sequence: CAIQQASGSGDTQYF. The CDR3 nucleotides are TGTGCCATCCAACAGGCTAGCGGGAGTGGAGATACGCAGTATTTT.

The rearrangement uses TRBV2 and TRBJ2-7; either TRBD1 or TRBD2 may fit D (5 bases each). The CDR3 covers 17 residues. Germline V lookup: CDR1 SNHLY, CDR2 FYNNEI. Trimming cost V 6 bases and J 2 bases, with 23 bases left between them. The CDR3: CASSPGPPGRRPYEQYF. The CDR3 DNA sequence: TGTGCCAGCAGCCCGGGACCGCCGGGCCGAAGGCCCTACGAGCAGTACTTC.

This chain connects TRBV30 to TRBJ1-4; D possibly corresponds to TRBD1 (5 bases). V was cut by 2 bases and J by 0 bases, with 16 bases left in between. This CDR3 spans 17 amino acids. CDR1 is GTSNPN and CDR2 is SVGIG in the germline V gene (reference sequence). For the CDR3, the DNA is TGTGCCTGGAGTCCACCAGACAGCCACGCAACTAATGAAAAACTGTTTTTT. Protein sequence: CAWSPPDSHATNEKLFF.

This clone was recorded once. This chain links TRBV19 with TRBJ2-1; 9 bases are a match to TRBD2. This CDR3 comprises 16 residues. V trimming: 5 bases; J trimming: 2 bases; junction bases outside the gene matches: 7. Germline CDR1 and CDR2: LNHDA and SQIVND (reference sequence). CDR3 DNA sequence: TGTGCCAGTAGTCGCCCGCGGGAGGGGACCTACAATGAGCAGTTCTTC. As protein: CASSRPREGTYNEQFF.

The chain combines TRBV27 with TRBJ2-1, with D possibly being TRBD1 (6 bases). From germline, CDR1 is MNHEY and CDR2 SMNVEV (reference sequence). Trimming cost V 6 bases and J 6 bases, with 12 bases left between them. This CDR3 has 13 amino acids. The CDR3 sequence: CASRPGAINEQFF. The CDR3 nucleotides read TGTGCCAGCAGGCCAGGGGCGATCAATGAGCAGTTCTTC.

The CDR3 sequence is CASSGSSSTDTQYF. The CDR3 DNA reads as TGTGCCAGTAGTGGTAGTAGCAGCACAGATACGCAGTATTTT. The gene calls are TRBV19 and TRBJ2-3; D gene unclear. The CDR3 runs 14 residues. The V gene's germline CDR1 is LNHDA and CDR2 SQIVND (reference sequence). V lost 5 bases to trimming and J lost 0 bases, with 9 bases between them.